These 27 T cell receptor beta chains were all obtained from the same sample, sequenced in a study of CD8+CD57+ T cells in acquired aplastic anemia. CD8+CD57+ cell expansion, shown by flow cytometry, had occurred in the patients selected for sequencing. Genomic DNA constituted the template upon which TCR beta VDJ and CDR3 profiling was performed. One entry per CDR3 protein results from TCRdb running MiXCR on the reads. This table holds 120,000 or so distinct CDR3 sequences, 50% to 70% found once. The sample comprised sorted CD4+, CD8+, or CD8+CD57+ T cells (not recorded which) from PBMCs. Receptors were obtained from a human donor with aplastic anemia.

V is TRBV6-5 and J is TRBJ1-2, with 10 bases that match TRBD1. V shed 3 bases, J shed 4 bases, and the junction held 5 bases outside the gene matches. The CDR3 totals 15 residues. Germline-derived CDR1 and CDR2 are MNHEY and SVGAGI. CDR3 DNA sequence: TGTGCCAGCAGTTATGGACAGGGGGAAAGCTATGGCTACACCTTC. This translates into CASSYGQGESYGYTF.

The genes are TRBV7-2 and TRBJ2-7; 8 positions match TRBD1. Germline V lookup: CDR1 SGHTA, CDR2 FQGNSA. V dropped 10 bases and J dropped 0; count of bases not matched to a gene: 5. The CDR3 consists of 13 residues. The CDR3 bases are TGTGCCATTTCAGGGGGCCGCTCCTACGAGCAGTACTTC. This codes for CAISGGRSYEQYF. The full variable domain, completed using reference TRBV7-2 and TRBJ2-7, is GAGVSQSPSNKVTEKGKDVELRCDPISGHTALYWYRQSLGQGLEFLIYFQGNSAPDKSGLPSDRFSAERTGGSVSTLTIQRTQQEDSAVYLCAISGGRSYEQYFGPGTRLTVT.

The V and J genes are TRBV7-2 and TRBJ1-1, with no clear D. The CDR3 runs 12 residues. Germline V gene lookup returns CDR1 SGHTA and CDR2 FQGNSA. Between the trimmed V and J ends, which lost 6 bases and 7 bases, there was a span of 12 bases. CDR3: CASSPTVVEAFF. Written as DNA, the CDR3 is TGTGCCAGCAGTCCAACCGTAGTTGAAGCTTTCTTT.

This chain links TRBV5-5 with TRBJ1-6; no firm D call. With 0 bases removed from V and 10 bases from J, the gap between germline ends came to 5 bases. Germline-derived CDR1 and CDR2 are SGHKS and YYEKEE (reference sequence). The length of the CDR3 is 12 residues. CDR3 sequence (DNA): TGTGCCAGCAGCTTGGGGGAATCACCCCTCCACTTT. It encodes CASSLGESPLHF.

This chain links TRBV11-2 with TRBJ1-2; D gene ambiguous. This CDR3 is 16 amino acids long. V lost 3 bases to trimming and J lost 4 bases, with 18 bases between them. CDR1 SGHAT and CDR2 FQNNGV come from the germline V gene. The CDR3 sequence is CASSFLPPGMGYGYTF. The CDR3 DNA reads TGTGCCAGCAGCTTCCTGCCCCCGGGAATGGGCTATGGCTACACCTTC.

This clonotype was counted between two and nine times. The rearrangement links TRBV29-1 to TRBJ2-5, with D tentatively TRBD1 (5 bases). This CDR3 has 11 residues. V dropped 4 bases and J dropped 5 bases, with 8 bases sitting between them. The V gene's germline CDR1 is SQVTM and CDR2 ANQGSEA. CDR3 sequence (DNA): TGCAGCGTTGCAGGGCGGGAGACCCAGTACTTC. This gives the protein CSVAGRETQYF. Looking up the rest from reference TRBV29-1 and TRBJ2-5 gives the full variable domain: SAVISQKPSRDICQRGTSLTIQCQVDSQVTMMFWYRQQPGQSLTLIATANQGSEATYESGFVIDKFPISRPNLTFSTLTVSNMSPEDSSIYLCSVAGRETQYFGPGTRLLVL.

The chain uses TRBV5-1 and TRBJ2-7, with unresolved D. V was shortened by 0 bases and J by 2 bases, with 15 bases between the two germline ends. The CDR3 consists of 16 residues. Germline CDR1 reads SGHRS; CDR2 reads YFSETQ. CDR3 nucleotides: TGCGCCAGCAGCTTGGGGTCTGGGCTCTCAACCTACGAGCAGTACTTC. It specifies CASSLGSGLSTYEQYF. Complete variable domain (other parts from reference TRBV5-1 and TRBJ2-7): KAGVTQTPRYLIKTRGQQVTLSCSPISGHRSVSWYQQTPGQGLQFLFEYFSETQRNKGNFPGRFSGRQFSNSRSEMNVSTLELGDSALYLCASSLGSGLSTYEQYFGPGTRLTVT.

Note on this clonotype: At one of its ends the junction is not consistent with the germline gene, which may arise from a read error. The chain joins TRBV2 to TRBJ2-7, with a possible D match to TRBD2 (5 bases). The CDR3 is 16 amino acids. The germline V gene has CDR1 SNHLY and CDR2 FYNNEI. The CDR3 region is CASSRVNSRAGSEQYF. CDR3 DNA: TGCGCCAGCAGTCGGGTGAATTCTAGGGCGGGTTCCGAGCAGTACTTC.

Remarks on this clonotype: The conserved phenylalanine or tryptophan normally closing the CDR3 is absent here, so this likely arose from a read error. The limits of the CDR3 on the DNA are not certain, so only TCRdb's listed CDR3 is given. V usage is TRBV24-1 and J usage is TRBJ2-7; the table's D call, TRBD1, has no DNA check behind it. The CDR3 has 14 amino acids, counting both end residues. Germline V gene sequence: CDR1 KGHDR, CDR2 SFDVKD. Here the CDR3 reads CATSESGTGGEQSS.

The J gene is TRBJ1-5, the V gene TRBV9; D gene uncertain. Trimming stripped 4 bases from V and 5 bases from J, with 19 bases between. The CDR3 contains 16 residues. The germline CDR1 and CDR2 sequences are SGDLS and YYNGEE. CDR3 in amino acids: CASSPRPGRTDQPQHF. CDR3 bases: TGTGCCAGCAGCCCGAGACCGGGGAGAACGGATCAGCCCCAGCATTTT.

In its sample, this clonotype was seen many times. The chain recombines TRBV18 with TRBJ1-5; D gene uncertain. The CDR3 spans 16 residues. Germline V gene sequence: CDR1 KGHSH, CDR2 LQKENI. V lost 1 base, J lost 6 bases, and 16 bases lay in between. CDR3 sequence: CASSPRQLTGSQPQHF. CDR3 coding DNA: TGTGCCAGCTCACCACGGCAACTGACCGGCAGTCAGCCCCAGCATTTT.

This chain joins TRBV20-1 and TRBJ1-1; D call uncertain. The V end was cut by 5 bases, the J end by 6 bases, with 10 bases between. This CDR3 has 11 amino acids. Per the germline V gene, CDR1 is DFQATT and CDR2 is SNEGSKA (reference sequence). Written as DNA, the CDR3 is TGCAGTGCTCGCCTTCATGCTGAAGCTTTCTTT. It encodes CSARLHAEAFF.

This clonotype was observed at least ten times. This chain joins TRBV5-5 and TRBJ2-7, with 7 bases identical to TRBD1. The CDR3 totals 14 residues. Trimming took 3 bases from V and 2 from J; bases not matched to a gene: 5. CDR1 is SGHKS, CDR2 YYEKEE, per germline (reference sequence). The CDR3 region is CASSSPGQPYEQYF. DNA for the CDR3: TGTGCCAGCAGCTCACCGGGACAGCCCTACGAGCAGTACTTC.

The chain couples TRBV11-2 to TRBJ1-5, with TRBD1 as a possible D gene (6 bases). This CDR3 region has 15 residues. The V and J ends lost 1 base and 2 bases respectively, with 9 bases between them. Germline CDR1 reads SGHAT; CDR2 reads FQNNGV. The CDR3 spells CASSLGAGGNQPQHF. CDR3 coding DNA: TGTGCCAGCAGCTTAGGGGCAGGGGGCAATCAGCCCCAGCATTTT.

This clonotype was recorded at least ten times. The CDR3 nucleotides read TGTGCCAGCAGCTATGATACAGCGGGGGCCAACGTCCTGACTTTC. It encodes CASSYDTAGANVLTF. This rearrangement joins TRBV7-8 to TRBJ2-6; D is unresolved. The germline gives CDR1 SGHVS, CDR2 FQNEAQ. The CDR3 covers 15 residues. Trimming pared 4 bases from V and 4 bases from J, leaving 11 bases between.

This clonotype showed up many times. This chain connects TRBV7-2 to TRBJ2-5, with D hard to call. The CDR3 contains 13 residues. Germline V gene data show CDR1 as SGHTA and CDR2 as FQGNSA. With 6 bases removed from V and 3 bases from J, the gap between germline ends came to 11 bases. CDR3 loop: CASSSFWEETQYF. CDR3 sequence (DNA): TGTGCCAGCAGTTCCTTTTGGGAAGAGACCCAGTACTTC.

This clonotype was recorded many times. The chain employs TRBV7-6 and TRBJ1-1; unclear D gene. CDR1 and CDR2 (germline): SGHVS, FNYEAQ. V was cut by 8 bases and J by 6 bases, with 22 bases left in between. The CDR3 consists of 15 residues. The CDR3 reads CASYGEISKEAEAFF. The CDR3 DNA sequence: TGTGCCAGCTACGGGGAGATTTCTAAGGAAGCTGAAGCTTTCTTT.

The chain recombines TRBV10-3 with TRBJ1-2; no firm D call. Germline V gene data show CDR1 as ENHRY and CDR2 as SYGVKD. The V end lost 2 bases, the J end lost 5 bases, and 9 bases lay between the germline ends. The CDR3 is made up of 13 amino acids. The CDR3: CAISETDTYGYTF. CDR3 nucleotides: TGTGCCATCAGTGAGACAGACACTTATGGCTACACCTTC.

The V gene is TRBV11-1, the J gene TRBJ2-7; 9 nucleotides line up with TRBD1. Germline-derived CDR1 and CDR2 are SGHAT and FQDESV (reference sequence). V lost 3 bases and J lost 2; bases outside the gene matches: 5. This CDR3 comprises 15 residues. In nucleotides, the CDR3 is TGTGCCAGCAGCTTTGGGACAGGGCAAACCTACGAGCAGTACTTC. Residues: CASSFGTGQTYEQYF.

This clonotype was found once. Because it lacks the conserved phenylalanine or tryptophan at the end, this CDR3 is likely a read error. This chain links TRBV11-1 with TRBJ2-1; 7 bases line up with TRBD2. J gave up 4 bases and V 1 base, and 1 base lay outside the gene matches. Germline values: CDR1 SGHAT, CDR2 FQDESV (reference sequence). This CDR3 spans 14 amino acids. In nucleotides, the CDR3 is TGTGCCAGCAGCTTAGGGGGGGGTTACAATGAGCAGTTCTCC. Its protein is CASSLGGGYNEQFS.

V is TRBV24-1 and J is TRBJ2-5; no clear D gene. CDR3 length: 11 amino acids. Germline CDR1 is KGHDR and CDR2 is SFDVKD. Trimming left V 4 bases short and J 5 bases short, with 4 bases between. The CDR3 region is CATSEQETQYF. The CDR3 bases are TGTGCCACCAGTGAACAGGAGACCCAGTACTTC.

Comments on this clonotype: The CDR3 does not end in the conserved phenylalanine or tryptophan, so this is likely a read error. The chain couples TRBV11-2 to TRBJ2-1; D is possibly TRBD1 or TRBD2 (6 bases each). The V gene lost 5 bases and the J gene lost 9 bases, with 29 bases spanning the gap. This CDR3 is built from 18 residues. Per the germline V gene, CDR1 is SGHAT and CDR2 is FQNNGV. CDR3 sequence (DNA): TGTGCCAGCAGCGCTAATAAGGGAACGGGGGCCCCGATTGGTGAGCAGTTCTTA. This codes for CASSANKGTGAPIGEQFL.

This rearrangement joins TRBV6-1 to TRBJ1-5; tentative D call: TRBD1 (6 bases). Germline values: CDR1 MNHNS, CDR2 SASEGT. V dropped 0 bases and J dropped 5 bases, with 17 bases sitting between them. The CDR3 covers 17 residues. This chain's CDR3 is CASSEAWRIQGHQPQHF. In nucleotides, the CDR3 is TGTGCCAGCAGTGAAGCGTGGAGAATACAGGGTCATCAGCCCCAGCATTTT.

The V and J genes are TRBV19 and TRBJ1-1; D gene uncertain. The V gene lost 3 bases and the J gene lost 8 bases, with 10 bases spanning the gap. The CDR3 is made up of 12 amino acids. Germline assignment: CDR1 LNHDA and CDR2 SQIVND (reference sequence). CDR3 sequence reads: CASSIGSLEAFF. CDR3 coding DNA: TGTGCCAGTAGTATCGGTTCACTAGAAGCTTTCTTT.

The CDR3 nucleotides read TGTGCCAGCAGTGACAAACAGCCCTATGGCTACACCTTC. Protein sequence: CASSDKQPYGYTF. The rearrangement links TRBV2 to TRBJ1-2, with D unresolved. The CDR3 extends over 13 amino acids. Germline V lookup: CDR1 SNHLY, CDR2 FYNNEI. V gave up 3 bases and J gave up 4 bases, with 9 bases separating them.

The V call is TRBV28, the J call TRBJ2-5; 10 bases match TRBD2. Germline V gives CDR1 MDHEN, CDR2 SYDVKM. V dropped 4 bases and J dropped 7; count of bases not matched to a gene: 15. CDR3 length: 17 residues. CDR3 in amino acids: CASSSEGLAGVRATQYF. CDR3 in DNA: TGTGCCAGCAGTTCAGAAGGTCTAGCGGGAGTAAGAGCGACCCAGTACTTC.

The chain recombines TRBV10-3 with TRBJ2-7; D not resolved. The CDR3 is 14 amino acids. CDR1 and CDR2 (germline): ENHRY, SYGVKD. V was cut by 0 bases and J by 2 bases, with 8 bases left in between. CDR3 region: CAISESEITYEQYF. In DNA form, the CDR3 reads TGTGCCATCAGTGAGTCAGAGATTACCTACGAGCAGTACTTC.